The 16 T cell receptor beta chains listed next were all sequenced from one sample in a study of CD8 T cells in Susac syndrome. RNA in amounts of roughly 0.5 to 1 ug was reverse transcribed with random hexamers. TCRdb re-called the immunoSEQ multiplex PCR reads with MiXCR, one entry per CDR3 protein. The sample lists approximately 190,000 distinct CDR3 sequences; 90% to 95% were seen once. The specimen was CD4+ T cells from PBMCs. All receptors derive from a human donor with multiple sclerosis.

This clonotype has only one observation. The chain is built from TRBV19 and TRBJ2-1; D gene ambiguous. The CDR3 is made up of 14 amino acids. V lost 7 bases to trimming and J lost 3 bases, with 13 bases between them. Germline V gene sequence: CDR1 LNHDA, CDR2 SQIVND (reference sequence). The CDR3 DNA reads as TGTGCCAGTACCCCCGGGCGCGGCTACAATGAGCAGTTCTTC. It specifies CASTPGRGYNEQFF.

V usage is TRBV5-6 and J usage is TRBJ2-7; D perhaps matches TRBD2 (6 bases). The germline V and J ends were trimmed by 5 bases and 4 bases, with 16 bases remaining between them. Germline V CDR1 and CDR2: SGHDT, YYEEEE. This CDR3 comprises 14 residues. The CDR3 sequence is CASRGRDLEYEQYF. The DNA of the CDR3 is TGTGCCAGCAGAGGACGGGACTTGGAGTACGAGCAGTACTTC.

The chain has TRBV27 and TRBJ2-7; D may be TRBD1 (6 bases). CDR1 is MNHEY and CDR2 is SMNVEV in the germline V gene (reference sequence). CDR3 size: 12 residues. Trimming removed 5 bases at V and 6 bases at J, with 11 bases between. CDR3 coding DNA: TGTGCCAGCAGTCCTACAGGGTCCGAGCAGTACTTC. Its translation: CASSPTGSEQYF.

The chain has TRBV12-3 or TRBV12-4 and TRBJ2-1; either TRBD1 or TRBD2 may supply D (5 bases each). This CDR3 has 14 amino acids. Trimming shortened V by 6 bases and J by 5 bases, and 14 bases separated the two germline ends. The CDR3 nucleotides read TGTGCCAGCAGACGCAGGGACGGAAACAATGAGCAGTTCTTC. This translates into CASRRRDGNNEQFF.

The rearrangement uses TRBV3-1 and TRBJ1-2, with D perhaps matching TRBD1 (6 bases). CDR3 size: 15 residues. Germline V gene sequence: CDR1 LGHDT, CDR2 YNNKEL (reference sequence). V was cut by 1 base and J by 2 bases, with 11 bases left in between. CDR3 protein: CASSQGDRRNYGYTF. As DNA, the CDR3 is TGTGCCAGCAGCCAAGGCGACAGGCGAAACTATGGCTACACCTTC.

In nucleotides, the CDR3 is TGTGCCAGCAGAGCGCCCCAAATGTCTGGGGCCAACGTCCTGACTTTC. It specifies CASRAPQMSGANVLTF. The chain uses TRBV12-3 or TRBV12-4 and TRBJ2-6; D is ambiguous. This CDR3 contains 16 residues. V lost 6 bases and J lost 1, with 13 bases in between.

This clonotype was seen just once. The chain has TRBV30 and TRBJ2-3; tentatively, D is TRBD1 (5 bases). V lost 3 bases, J lost 5 bases, and 12 bases lay in between. This CDR3 has 13 residues. Per the germline V gene, CDR1 is GTSNPN and CDR2 is SVGIG (reference sequence). The CDR3 spells CAWRGAAIDTQYF. CDR3 coding DNA: TGTGCCTGGAGAGGGGCAGCGATAGATACGCAGTATTTT. Full variable domain (outside the CDR3, taken from reference TRBV30 and TRBJ2-3): SQTIHQWPATLVQPVGSPLSLECTVEGTSNPNLYWYRQAAGRGLQLLFYSVGIGQISSEVPQNLSASRPQDRQFILSSKKLLLSDSGFYLCAWRGAAIDTQYFGPGTRLTVL.

This chain joins TRBV6-5 and TRBJ1-6; 8 bases are shared with TRBD1. Trimming at V came to 6 bases and at J to 8 bases, leaving 9 bases not matched to a gene. The germline V gene has CDR1 MNHEY and CDR2 SVGAGI. The CDR3 sequence is 15 residues long. CDR3 protein: CASSLGTGVDSPLHF. In nucleotides, the CDR3 is TGTGCCAGCAGCCTAGGGACAGGTGTGGATTCACCCCTCCACTTT.

V is TRBV7-9 and J is TRBJ2-1; TRBD2 matches 7 bases. V lost 5 bases, J lost 2 bases, and 9 bases stayed unmatched. The V gene's germline CDR1 is SEHNR and CDR2 FQNEAQ (reference sequence). The CDR3 has 16 residues. For the CDR3, the DNA is TGTGCCAGCAGCATCCAGGGACTACAACCCTACAATGAGCAGTTCTTC. As protein: CASSIQGLQPYNEQFF.

V usage is TRBV20-1 and J usage is TRBJ1-5; tentatively, D is TRBD1 (6 bases). The CDR3 contains 13 residues. V gave up 6 bases and J gave up 5 bases, with 14 bases separating them. Per germline, CDR1 DFQATT and CDR2 SNEGSKA (reference sequence). CDR3 in DNA: TGCAGTGCGCCACAGGGTTACGATCAGCCCCAGCATTTT. Protein sequence: CSAPQGYDQPQHF.

This chain joins TRBV29-1 and TRBJ2-2; TRBD2 matches at 9 bases. Trimming at V came to 4 bases and at J to 10 bases, leaving 13 bases not matched to a gene. Looked up from germline, CDR1 is SQVTM and CDR2 is ANQGSEA. CDR3 length: 15 amino acids. The CDR3 DNA reads as TGCAGCGTTGGACGAGCGGGGGGCGCCCTCCAGGAGCTGTTTTTT. Translation: CSVGRAGGALQELFF.

The chain has TRBV9 and TRBJ2-1; TRBD1 matches 7 bases. Looked up from germline, CDR1 is SGDLS and CDR2 is YYNGEE. With V trimmed by 0 bases and J by 3 bases, 3 bases remained unmatched. CDR3 length equals 15 residues. CDR3 sequence (DNA): TGTGCCAGCAGCGTAGAGACAGGGCGCTACAATGAGCAGTTCTTC. Protein: CASSVETGRYNEQFF.

The chain employs TRBV20-1 and TRBJ1-1; D is uncertain. Trimming shortened V by 3 bases and J by 7 bases, and 12 bases separated the two germline ends. CDR3 length equals 12 residues. Per germline, CDR1 DFQATT and CDR2 SNEGSKA (reference sequence). CDR3 region: CSASGSGREAFF. CDR3 nucleotide sequence: TGCAGTGCTAGTGGTTCCGGGCGTGAAGCTTTCTTT.

The chain carries TRBV3-1 and TRBJ2-7; D perhaps matches TRBD2 (5 bases). V lost 1 base and J lost 7, with 8 bases in between. The CDR3 is 12 amino acids. Germline lookup yields CDR1 LGHDT and CDR2 YNNKEL (reference sequence). The CDR3 region has the DNA TGTGCCAGCAGCCAAGTTGAGCGGGAGCAGTACTTC. It translates to CASSQVEREQYF.

The J gene is TRBJ1-1, the V gene TRBV7-3; 10 bases fit TRBD1. Trimming took 5 bases from V and 6 from J; bases not matched to a gene: 6. The CDR3 extends over 14 amino acids. Germline V gene sequence: CDR1 SGHTA, CDR2 FQGTGA. The CDR3 loop reads CASSAGQGTSEAFF. The CDR3 DNA follows: TGTGCCAGCAGCGCGGGACAGGGGACCTCTGAAGCTTTCTTT.

A few counts support this clonotype. The chain carries TRBV30 and TRBJ1-1; D unclear. The V and J ends lost 5 bases and 0 bases respectively, with 10 bases between them. The germline V gene encodes CDR1 GTSNPN and CDR2 SVGIG (reference sequence). CDR3 size: 13 residues. CDR3 DNA: TGTGCCTGGGCCTTGAGGATGAACACTGAAGCTTTCTTT. Residues: CAWALRMNTEAFF.